The source of this T cell receptor (beta chain) is a study of cytomegalovirus exposure and HLA in healthy donors. Whole-study results and caveats: In vitro assays verified that a few CMV-associated chains recognized CMV antigens specifically.

On this clone itself: Antigen specificity is unknown.

V dropped 2 bases and J dropped 0 bases, with 11 bases sitting between them. Germline values: CDR1 MNHEY, CDR2 SMNVEV (reference sequence). CDR3 length: 16 amino acids. Profiling relied on immunoSEQ multiplex PCR, and the TCRdb table lists in-frame clones only, not all of them. This table holds around 52,000 clones, 88% found once. Sequenced input: PBMCs. The chain combines TRBV27 with TRBJ2-4; D might be TRBD2 (5 bases). The TCR originated in a woman aged 30 to 39 in good health and CMV-seronegative. The CDR3 sequence is CASSLRGSIAKNIQYF. CDR3 DNA sequence: TGTGCCAGCAGTTTACGAGGGAGTATAGCCAAAAACATTCAGTACTTC.